The present TCR beta chain was sequenced within a study of cytomegalovirus exposure and HLA in healthy donors. Whole-study results and caveats: Specificity of three CMV-associated chains for CMV antigens was verified in vitro.

PCR was performed using 60 Vbeta and 13 Jbeta primers. The method was immunoSEQ multiplex PCR; TCRdb's version includes in-frame clones alone and lacks a portion of them. The sample has about 85,000 clones; over 65% are singletons. In this sample, this clone turned up a few times. Its matching antigen is unknown. Germline V lookup: CDR1 LGHNT, CDR2 FRNRAP. The CDR3 totals 14 residues. V dropped 6 bases and J dropped 1 base, with 10 bases sitting between them. This chain connects TRBV12-5 to TRBJ1-5, with D unclear. The sequenced material came from PBMCs. The sequence derives from a man in his thirties or forties in good health and CMV-seronegative. CDR3 sequence (DNA): TGTGCTAGTGGCACAAGGGAGAGCAATCAGCCCCAGCATTTT. Residues: CASGTRESNQPQHF.